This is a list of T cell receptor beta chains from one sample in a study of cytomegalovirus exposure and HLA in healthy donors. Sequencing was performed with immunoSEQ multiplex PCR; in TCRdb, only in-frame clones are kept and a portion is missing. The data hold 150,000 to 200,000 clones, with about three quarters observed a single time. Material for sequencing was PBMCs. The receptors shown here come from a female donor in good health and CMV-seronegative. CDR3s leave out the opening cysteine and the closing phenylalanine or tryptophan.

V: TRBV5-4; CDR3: ASSLDPTGGYT
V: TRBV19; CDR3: ASRPRDRVNQPQH
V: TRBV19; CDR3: ASSSGTGGYEQY
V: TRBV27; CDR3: ASSFSSYNEQF
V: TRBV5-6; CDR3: ASSLDRGRDTGELF
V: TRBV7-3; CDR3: ASSVTRDRGQETQY
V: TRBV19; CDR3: ASSFAPEDRGYEQY
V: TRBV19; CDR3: ASSIMGQGNTEAF
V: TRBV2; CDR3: AAKNGDTEAF
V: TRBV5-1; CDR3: ASSPPGTSGTPGTTGELF
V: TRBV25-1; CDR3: ASSGSGGTEGNQPQH
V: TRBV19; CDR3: ASSGQGRRNQPQH
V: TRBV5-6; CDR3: ASSLYRVYEQY
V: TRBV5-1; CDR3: ASSHRDSSTDTQY
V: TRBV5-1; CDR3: ASSLGPLSRYNEQF
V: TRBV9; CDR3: ASSGRTGAGNTIY
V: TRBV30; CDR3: AWSALSRGPHGYT